The 18 T cell receptor beta chains below all came from one sample that was sequenced in a study of technical replicates of blood from a few donors. TCRdb's copy holds only in-frame clones and misses some; the assay was immunoSEQ multiplex PCR. The sample records tens of thousands of clones, around 97% being singletons. The specimen sequenced was T cells isolated from PBMCs. Receptors were obtained from a human donor in good health.

The chain combines TRBV19 with TRBJ2-5; 7 bases agree with TRBD1. This CDR3 comprises 12 residues. The V gene's germline CDR1 is LNHDA and CDR2 SQIVND (reference sequence). Trimming removed 6 bases from V and 2 bases from J; junction bases left unmatched: 0. CDR3 in amino acids: CASSRGQETQYF. The CDR3 nucleotides read TGTGCCAGTAGCAGGGGGCAAGAGACCCAGTACTTC.

This rearrangement joins TRBV6-1 to TRBJ1-2; D perhaps matches TRBD1 (5 bases). V was clipped by 3 bases and J by 7 bases, with 9 bases between them. The CDR3 contains 12 residues. Germline CDR1 is MNHNS and CDR2 is SASEGT. This chain's CDR3 is CASSDAQGGYTF. The DNA for the CDR3 is TGTGCCAGCAGTGATGCCCAGGGTGGCTACACCTTC.

The CDR3 DNA sequence: TGTGCCAGCAGTTCGACGGCCGGGACTGAGAACTACGAGCAGTACTTC. It specifies CASSSTAGTENYEQYF. The genes are TRBV2 and TRBJ2-7, with a possible D match to TRBD2 (6 bases). Between the trimmed V and J ends, which lost 5 bases and 3 bases, there was a span of 20 bases. The CDR3 runs 16 residues. The germline gives CDR1 SNHLY, CDR2 FYNNEI.

The chain joins TRBV29-1 to TRBJ1-2; 10 positions agree with TRBD1. V lost 4 bases to trimming and J lost 4 bases; unmatched junction nucleotides: 3. CDR3 length: 13 residues. CDR1 is SQVTM and CDR2 is ANQGSEA in the germline V gene. This chain's CDR3 is CSVVGQGPYGYTF. As DNA, the CDR3 is TGCAGCGTTGTGGGACAGGGGCCCTATGGCTACACCTTC.

The rearrangement links TRBV19 to TRBJ2-6, with D possibly being TRBD1 (5 bases). Germline CDR1 reads LNHDA; CDR2 reads SQIVND (reference sequence). This CDR3 is 15 amino acids long. V dropped 7 bases and J dropped 1 base, with 11 bases sitting between them. CDR3 nucleotides: TGTGCCAGTACCCCTACAGGTTCTGGGGCCAACGTCCTGACTTTC. Its translation is CASTPTGSGANVLTF. Using reference TRBV19 and TRBJ2-6 for the parts outside the CDR3, the full variable domain is DGGITQSPKYLFRKEGQNVTLSCEQNLNHDAMYWYRQDPGQGLRLIYYSQIVNDFQKGDIAEGYSVSREKKESFPLTVTSAQKNPTAFYLCASTPTGSGANVLTFGAGSRLTVL.

V and J are TRBV2 and TRBJ2-5, with D perhaps TRBD1 (6 bases). The ends were cut back, 1 base at V and 5 bases at J, with 14 bases in the middle. The CDR3 covers 15 residues. Germline CDR1 SNHLY, CDR2 FYNNEI. In DNA, the CDR3 is TGTGCCAGCAGTGAAGAAGGGAGTGGGGGCGAGACCCAGTACTTC. Translating gives CASSEEGSGGETQYF.

This clone was detected once. The genes are TRBV18 and TRBJ2-5; D is unclear. The V end was cut by 2 bases, the J end by 2 bases, with 12 bases between. This CDR3 contains 15 residues. CDR1 and CDR2 from the germline V gene are KGHSH and LQKENI. The CDR3 reads CASSPDRYSQETQYF. In DNA, the CDR3 is TGTGCCAGCTCACCAGATCGGTATTCTCAAGAGACCCAGTACTTC.

This rearrangement joins TRBV6-5 to TRBJ2-5; tentatively, D is TRBD1 (5 bases). The length of the CDR3 is 15 residues. The V gene's germline CDR1 is MNHEY and CDR2 SVGAGI. Trimming took off 1 base at V and 2 bases at J, with 11 bases between the two ends. The CDR3 DNA is TGTGCCAGCAGTTACTTGACAGATGAGCAAGAGACCCAGTACTTC. Translated: CASSYLTDEQETQYF.

J is TRBJ1-1 and V is TRBV14, with D possibly matching TRBD1 (6 bases). The ends were cut back, 0 bases at V and 10 bases at J, with 18 bases in the middle. The CDR3 has 15 amino acids. CDR1 SGHDN and CDR2 FVKESK come from the germline V gene. CDR3 region: CASSQDSRAGEGAFF. CDR3 in DNA: TGTGCCAGCAGCCAAGATTCTCGTGCAGGGGAAGGAGCTTTCTTT. Full variable domain (remainder filled in from reference TRBV14 and TRBJ1-1): EAGVTQFPSHSVIEKGQTVTLRCDPISGHDNLYWYRRVMGKEIKFLLHFVKESKQDESGMPNNRFLAERTGGTYSTLKVQPAELEDSGVYFCASSQDSRAGEGAFFGQGTRLTVV.

This chain uses TRBV9 with TRBJ1-5; D unclear. This CDR3 spans 14 amino acids. V lost 4 bases and J lost 1, with 9 bases in between. Germline CDR1 is SGDLS and CDR2 is YYNGEE. This CDR3 is CASSSRVSNQPQHF. The CDR3 DNA reads as TGTGCCAGCAGCTCACGGGTAAGCAATCAGCCCCAGCATTTT.

V usage is TRBV6-5 and J usage is TRBJ2-1; 13 bases map to TRBD2. Germline-derived CDR1 and CDR2 are MNHEY and SVGAGI. V shed 2 bases, J shed 6 bases, and the junction held 4 bases outside the gene matches. The CDR3 is 16 residues long. The CDR3 loop reads CASSYALAGGPNEQFF. The CDR3 DNA reads TGTGCCAGCAGTTACGCACTAGCGGGAGGGCCCAATGAGCAGTTCTTC.

This clone was observed a single time. This chain connects TRBV6-5 to TRBJ2-7; 9 bases are a match to TRBD1. Germline values: CDR1 MNHEY, CDR2 SVGAGI. With 5 bases clipped from V and 5 bases from J, the junction kept 7 bases outside the gene matches. This CDR3 contains 14 residues. The CDR3 here is CASSPGTGFHEQYF. The CDR3 DNA follows: TGTGCCAGCAGTCCCGGGACAGGGTTCCACGAGCAGTACTTC.

The chain joins TRBV4-3 to TRBJ1-2; the D is unclear. Trimming pared 1 base from V and 4 bases from J, leaving 4 bases between. This CDR3 region has 12 residues. Germline V gene data show CDR1 as LGHNA and CDR2 as YSLEER. This CDR3 reads CASSQASYGYTF. CDR3 in DNA: TGCGCCAGCAGCCAAGCCAGCTATGGCTACACCTTC.

This chain links TRBV6-1 with TRBJ2-2; TRBD2 might be the D (7 bases). V lost 6 bases to trimming and J lost 5 bases, with 16 bases between them. The CDR3 covers 15 residues. Germline lookup yields CDR1 MNHNS and CDR2 SASEGT. The CDR3 sequence is CASRKGGLITGELFF. The CDR3 bases are TGTGCCAGCAGGAAGGGGGGGCTAATTACCGGGGAGCTGTTTTTT.

The gene calls are TRBV27 and TRBJ1-5; TRBD1 matches 7 bases. V dropped 9 bases and J dropped 6; count of bases not matched to a gene: 11. This CDR3 comprises 14 residues. Germline-derived CDR1 and CDR2 are MNHEY and SMNVEV (reference sequence). The CDR3 region is CASALGGHGQPQHF. DNA for the CDR3: TGTGCCAGTGCCTTAGGGGGCCATGGTCAGCCCCAGCATTTT.

This chain joins TRBV2 and TRBJ1-2; 7 bases line up with TRBD1. The CDR3 totals 13 residues. V trimming: 6 bases; J trimming: 3 bases; junction bases outside the gene matches: 4. CDR1 and CDR2 from the germline V gene are SNHLY and FYNNEI. The CDR3 is CASRTGSDYGYTF. CDR3 coding DNA: TGTGCCAGCAGGACAGGGAGCGACTATGGCTACACCTTC.

The V call is TRBV10-3, the J call TRBJ2-6; no firm D call. The CDR3 runs to 14 residues. The germline V gene encodes CDR1 ENHRY and CDR2 SYGVKD. Deletions cut 3 bases from V and 2 bases from J, with 5 bases between. The CDR3 DNA reads TGTGCCATCAGTGACAGTCCTGGGGCCAACGTCCTGACTTTC. This gives the protein CAISDSPGANVLTF.

This clone has a handful of counts. This sequence joins TRBV6-5 and TRBJ2-2; unclear D gene. CDR1 and CDR2 from the germline V gene are MNHEY and SVGAGI. The CDR3 runs 13 residues. V lost 2 bases and J lost 4, with 5 bases in between. CDR3 nucleotides: TGTGCCAGCAGTTACCCCGGCACCGGGGAGCTGTTTTTT. Translation gives CASSYPGTGELFF.